The sequence of this T cell receptor beta chain was determined in a study of vaccination and CD4 T cells after COVID-19. Whole-study context: Two Hispanic individuals were among six male and four female convalescent patients. Study-level findings and limits: Post-infection sampling omitted early timepoints and covered relatively few convalescent patients.

Time point in this sample: late sampling 161 to 241 days after vaccination in three convalescent patients. Treatment: approximately nine-day PBMC culture with coronavirus spike peptide pools or control peptides (ViraFEST assay). Culture conditions combined some 1.9 million PBMCs per well with 10 IU/ml IL-2 and roughly 10 ug/ml peptide pools. Scientists ran DNA taken from cultured CD4+ T cells through the Oncomine TCR Beta short-read assay for sequencing. Each CDR3 protein is one row after TCRdb ran MiXCR on the PCR reads. The sample includes fewer than 20,000 distinct CDR3 sequences, approximately 44% of them seen just once. A note on this clonotype: Antigen: not known.

The TCR originated in a human donor who had recovered from COVID-19. Sequencing was performed on CD4+ T cells from blood, cultured in vitro, taken about 7 months after SARS-CoV-2 vaccination.

Here the CDR3 DNA reads TGTGCCAGCAGCTTAGGAACGGGAGGGTACTACGAGCAGTACTTC. Amino acids: CASSLGTGGYYEQYF. The chain is built from TRBV7-6 and TRBJ2-7; 8 positions agree with TRBD2. The V and J ends lost 1 base and 3 bases, in that order; junction bases with no gene match: 5. This CDR3 spans 15 amino acids. Germline V gives CDR1 SGHVS, CDR2 FNYEAQ.